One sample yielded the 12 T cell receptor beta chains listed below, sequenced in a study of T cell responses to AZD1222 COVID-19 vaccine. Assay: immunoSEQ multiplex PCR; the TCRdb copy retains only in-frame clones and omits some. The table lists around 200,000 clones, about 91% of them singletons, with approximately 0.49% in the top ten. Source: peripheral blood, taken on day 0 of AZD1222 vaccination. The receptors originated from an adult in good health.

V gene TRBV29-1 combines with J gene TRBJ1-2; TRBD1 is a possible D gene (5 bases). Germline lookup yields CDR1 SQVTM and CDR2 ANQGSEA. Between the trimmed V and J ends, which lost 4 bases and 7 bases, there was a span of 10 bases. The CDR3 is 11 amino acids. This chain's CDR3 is CSVAAGSGYTF. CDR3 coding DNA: TGCAGCGTTGCGGCAGGGAGTGGCTACACCTTC.

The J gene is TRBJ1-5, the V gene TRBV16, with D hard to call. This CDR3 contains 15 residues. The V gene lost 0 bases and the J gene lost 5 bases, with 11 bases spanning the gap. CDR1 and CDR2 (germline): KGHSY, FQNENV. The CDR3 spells CASSQSGDTYQPQHF. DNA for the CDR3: TGTGCCAGCAGCCAATCGGGAGACACCTATCAGCCCCAGCATTTT.

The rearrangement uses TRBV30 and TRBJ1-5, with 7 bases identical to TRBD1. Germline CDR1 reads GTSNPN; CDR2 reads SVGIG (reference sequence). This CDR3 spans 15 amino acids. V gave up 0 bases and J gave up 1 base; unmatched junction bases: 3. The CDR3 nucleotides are TGTGCCTGGAGTGTGCGGGACAGCAGCAATCAGCCCCAGCATTTT. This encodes CAWSVRDSSNQPQHF.

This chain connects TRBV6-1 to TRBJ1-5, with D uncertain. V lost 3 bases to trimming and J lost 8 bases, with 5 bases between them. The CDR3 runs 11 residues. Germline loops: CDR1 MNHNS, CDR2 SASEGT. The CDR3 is CASSDGKPQHF. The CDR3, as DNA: TGTGCCAGCAGTGACGGCAAGCCCCAGCATTTT.

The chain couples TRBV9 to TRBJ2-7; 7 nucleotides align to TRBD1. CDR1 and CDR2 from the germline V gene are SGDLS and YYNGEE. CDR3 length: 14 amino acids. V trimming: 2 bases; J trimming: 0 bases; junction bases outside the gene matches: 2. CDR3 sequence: CASSVGTDSYEQYF. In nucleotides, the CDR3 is TGTGCCAGCAGCGTTGGGACAGACTCCTACGAGCAGTACTTC.

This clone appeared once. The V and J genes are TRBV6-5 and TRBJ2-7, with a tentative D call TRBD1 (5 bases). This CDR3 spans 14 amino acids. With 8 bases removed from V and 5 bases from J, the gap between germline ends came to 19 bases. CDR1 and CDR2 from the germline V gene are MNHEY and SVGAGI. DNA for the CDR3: TGTGCCAGCGGTCAGGGCCCGACTTTCCACGAGCAGTACTTC. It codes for CASGQGPTFHEQYF.

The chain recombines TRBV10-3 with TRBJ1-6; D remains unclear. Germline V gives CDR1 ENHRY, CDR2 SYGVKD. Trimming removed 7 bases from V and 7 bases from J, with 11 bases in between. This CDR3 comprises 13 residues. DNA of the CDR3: TGTGCCATCAAGCTTAAGGAGAATTCACCCCTCCACTTT. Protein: CAIKLKENSPLHF.

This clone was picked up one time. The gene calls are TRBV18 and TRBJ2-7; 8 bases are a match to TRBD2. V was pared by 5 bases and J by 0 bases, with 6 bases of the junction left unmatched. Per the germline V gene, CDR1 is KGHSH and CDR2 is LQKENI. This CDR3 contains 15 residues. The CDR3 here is CASSRERGFSYEQYF. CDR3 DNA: TGTGCCAGCTCAAGAGAGCGGGGGTTCTCCTACGAGCAGTACTTC.

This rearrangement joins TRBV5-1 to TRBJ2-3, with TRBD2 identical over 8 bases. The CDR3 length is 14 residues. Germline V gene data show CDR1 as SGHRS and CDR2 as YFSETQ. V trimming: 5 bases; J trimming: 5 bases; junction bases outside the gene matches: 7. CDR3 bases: TGCGCCAGCAGGGTAGCGGGGATAGGAGATACGCAGTATTTT. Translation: CASRVAGIGDTQYF.

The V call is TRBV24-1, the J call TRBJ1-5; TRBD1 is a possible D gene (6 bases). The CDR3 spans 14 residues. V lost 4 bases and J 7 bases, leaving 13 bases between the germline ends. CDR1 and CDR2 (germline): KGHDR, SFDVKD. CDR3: CATSDGGAAQPQHF. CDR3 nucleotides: TGTGCCACCAGTGACGGGGGGGCGGCACAGCCCCAGCATTTT.

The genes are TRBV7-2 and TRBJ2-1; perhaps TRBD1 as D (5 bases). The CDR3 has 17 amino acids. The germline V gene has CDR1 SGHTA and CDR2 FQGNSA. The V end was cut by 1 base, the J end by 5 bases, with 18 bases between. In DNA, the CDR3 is TGTGCCAGCAGCTTAGGTGTCCACAGGTTTCCCAACAATGAGCAGTTCTTC. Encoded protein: CASSLGVHRFPNNEQFF.

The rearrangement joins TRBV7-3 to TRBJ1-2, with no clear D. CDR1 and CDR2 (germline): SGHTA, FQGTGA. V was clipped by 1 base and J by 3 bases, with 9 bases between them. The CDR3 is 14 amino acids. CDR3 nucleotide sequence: TGTGCCAGCAGCTTAATGGGTGGGGACTATGGCTACACCTTC. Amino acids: CASSLMGGDYGYTF. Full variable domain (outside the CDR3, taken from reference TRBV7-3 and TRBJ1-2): GAGVSQTPSNKVTEKGKYVELRCDPISGHTALYWYRQSLGQGPEFLIYFQGTGAADDSGLPNDRFFAVRPEGSVSTLKIQRTERGDSAVYLCASSLMGGDYGYTFGSGTRLTVV.